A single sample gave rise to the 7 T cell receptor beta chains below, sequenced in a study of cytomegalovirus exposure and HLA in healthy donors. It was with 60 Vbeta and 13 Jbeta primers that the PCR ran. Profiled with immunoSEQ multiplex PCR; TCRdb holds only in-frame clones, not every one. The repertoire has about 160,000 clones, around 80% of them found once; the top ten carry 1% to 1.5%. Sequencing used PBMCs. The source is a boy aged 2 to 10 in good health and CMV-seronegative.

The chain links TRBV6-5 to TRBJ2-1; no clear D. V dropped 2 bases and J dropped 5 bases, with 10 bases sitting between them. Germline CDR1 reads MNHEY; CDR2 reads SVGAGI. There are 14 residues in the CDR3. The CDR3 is CASSYVPRHNEQFF. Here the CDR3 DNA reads TGTGCCAGCAGTTACGTTCCGCGGCACAATGAGCAGTTCTTC.

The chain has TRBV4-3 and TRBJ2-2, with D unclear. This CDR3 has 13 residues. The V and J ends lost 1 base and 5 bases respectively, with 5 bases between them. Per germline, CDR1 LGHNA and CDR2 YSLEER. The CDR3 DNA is TGCGCCAGCAGCCAAGCGGAGACCGGGGAGCTGTTTTTT. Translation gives CASSQAETGELFF.

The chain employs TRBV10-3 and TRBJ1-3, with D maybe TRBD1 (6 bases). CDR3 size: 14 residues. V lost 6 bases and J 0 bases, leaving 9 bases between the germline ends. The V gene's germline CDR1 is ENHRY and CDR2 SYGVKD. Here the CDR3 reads CAIRPGASGNTIYF. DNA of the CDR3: TGTGCCATCAGACCAGGGGCCTCTGGAAACACCATATATTTT.

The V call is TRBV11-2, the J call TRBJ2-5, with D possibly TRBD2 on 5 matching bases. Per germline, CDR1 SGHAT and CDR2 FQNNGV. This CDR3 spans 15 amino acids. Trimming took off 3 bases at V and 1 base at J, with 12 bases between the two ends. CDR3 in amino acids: CASSLGSRVQETQYF. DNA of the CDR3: TGTGCCAGCAGCTTGGGGAGTCGAGTCCAAGAGACCCAGTACTTC.

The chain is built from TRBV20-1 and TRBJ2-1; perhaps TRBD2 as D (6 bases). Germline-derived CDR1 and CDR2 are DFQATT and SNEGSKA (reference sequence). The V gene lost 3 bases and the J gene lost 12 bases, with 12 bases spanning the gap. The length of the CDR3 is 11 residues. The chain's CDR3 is CSASAGFVQFF. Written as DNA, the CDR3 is TGCAGTGCTAGCGCGGGGTTCGTGCAGTTCTTC.

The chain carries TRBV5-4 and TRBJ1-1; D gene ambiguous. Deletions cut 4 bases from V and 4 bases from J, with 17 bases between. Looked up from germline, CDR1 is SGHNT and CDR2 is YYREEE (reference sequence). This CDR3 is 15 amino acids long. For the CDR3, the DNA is TGTGCCAGCAGCCCGGCGGGAAAGTTAGGCACTGAAGCTTTCTTT. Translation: CASSPAGKLGTEAFF.

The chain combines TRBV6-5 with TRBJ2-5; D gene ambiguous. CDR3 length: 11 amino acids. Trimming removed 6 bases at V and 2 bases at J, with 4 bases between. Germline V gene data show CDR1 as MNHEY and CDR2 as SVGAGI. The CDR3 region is CASRRQETQYF. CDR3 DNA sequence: TGTGCCAGCAGGAGACAAGAGACCCAGTACTTC.